One sample yielded the 25 T cell receptor beta chains listed below, sequenced in a study of a mutant IDH1 vaccine in newly diagnosed glioma. These receptors' targets are unknown. Time point indicated: week 23, last vaccination. What each vaccine dose contained was 300 ug of mutant IDH1 20-mer peptide, accompanied by topical imiquimod. TCRdb's copy holds only in-frame clones and misses some; the assay was immunoSEQ multiplex PCR. The table shows about 56,000 clones, with about 90% occurring only once. The sample was PBMCs, taken from a glioma patient whose treatment included an IDH1 peptide vaccine. These receptor sequences come from a man aged 35-49 years with glioma.

V and J are TRBV6-6 and TRBJ2-7, with a tentative D call TRBD1 (7 bases). Trimming left V 4 bases short and J 4 bases short, with 8 bases between. The germline CDR1 and CDR2 sequences are MNHNY and SVGAGI (reference sequence). The CDR3 totals 12 residues. This CDR3 reads CASSSGGYEQYF. In nucleotides, the CDR3 is TGTGCCAGCAGTTCAGGGGGGTACGAGCAGTACTTC.

The rearrangement uses TRBV7-2 and TRBJ2-3; D is unclear. V was cut by 7 bases and J by 2 bases, with 7 bases left in between. Germline loops: CDR1 SGHTA, CDR2 FQGNSA. The CDR3 length is 12 residues. The CDR3 DNA is TGTGCCAGCACCAGGAACACAGATACGCAGTATTTT. Amino acid sequence: CASTRNTDTQYF.

V is TRBV7-2 and J is TRBJ2-7, with 9 bases fitting TRBD2. The CDR3 loop spans 15 amino acids. Germline lookup yields CDR1 SGHTA and CDR2 FQGNSA. The ends lost 5 bases at V and 6 bases at J; junction bases unmatched: 11. As DNA, the CDR3 is TGTGCCAGCAGCCCCCCCAGCGGGAGGTTCGCCGAGCAGTACTTC. Protein sequence: CASSPPSGRFAEQYF.

The chain recombines TRBV10-2 with TRBJ2-5; 9 bases fit TRBD2. J was trimmed by 3 bases and V by 7 bases; bases with no gene match: 3. The CDR3 spans 13 residues. Germline CDR1 and CDR2: WSHSY and SAAADI. The CDR3 reads CASKSSGKETQYF. CDR3 bases: TGCGCCAGCAAATCTAGCGGGAAAGAGACCCAGTACTTC.

This clone occurred a few times. The chain links TRBV15 to TRBJ1-2; no clear D gene. Germline CDR1 and CDR2: LNHNV and YYDKDF (reference sequence). This CDR3 has 13 residues. V shed 2 bases and J shed 0 bases, with 4 bases lying between them. For the CDR3, the DNA is TGTGCCACCAGCAGAAATGCTAACTATGGCTACACCTTC. This gives the protein CATSRNANYGYTF.

The DNA for the CDR3 is TGTGCCAGCGGTGTGGAACCCTATAGCAATCAGCCCCAGCATTTT. This translates into CASGVEPYSNQPQHF. This chain uses TRBV7-2 with TRBJ1-5; no firm D call. The germline CDR1 and CDR2 sequences are SGHTA and FQGNSA. The CDR3 extends over 15 amino acids. Deletions cut 8 bases from V and 0 bases from J, with 14 bases between.

The chain couples TRBV5-1 to TRBJ1-1, with 7 bases matching TRBD1. From germline, CDR1 is SGHRS and CDR2 YFSETQ. The length of the CDR3 is 14 residues. After removal of 3 bases from V and 7 bases from J, the junction contained 9 bases not matched to a gene. CDR3 sequence reads: CASSYSGTAFEAFF. CDR3 DNA sequence: TGCGCCAGCAGCTACTCCGGGACAGCTTTTGAAGCTTTCTTT.

This chain joins TRBV5-1 and TRBJ1-1; tentative D call: TRBD1 (5 bases). CDR3 length: 14 residues. Trimming cost V 3 bases and J 4 bases, with 13 bases left between them. In germline, CDR1 is SGHRS, CDR2 YFSETQ. CDR3 sequence (DNA): TGCGCCAGCAGCTACCAAGGCGGGGGCACTGAAGCTTTCTTT. As protein: CASSYQGGGTEAFF.

The chain is built from TRBV4-1 and TRBJ2-7; 7 nucleotides line up with TRBD2. Trimming cost V 4 bases and J 6 bases; bases outside gene matches: 9. The CDR3 sequence is 14 residues long. From germline, CDR1 is MGHRA and CDR2 YSYEKL. The CDR3 DNA is TGCGCCAGCAGCCGCCCAAGCGGGGAAGCCGAGCAGTACTTC. It translates to CASSRPSGEAEQYF.

This chain links TRBV7-8 with TRBJ2-7; D possibly corresponds to TRBD1 (6 bases). Germline CDR1 reads SGHVS; CDR2 reads FQNEAQ. V was shortened by 6 bases and J by 2 bases, with 14 bases between the two germline ends. The CDR3 runs 14 residues. The DNA of the CDR3 is TGTGCCAGCAGTTACGCGGACAGTACCTACGAGCAGTACTTC. It translates to CASSYADSTYEQYF.

The chain uses TRBV6-5 and TRBJ1-3; no clear D gene. The CDR3 runs to 11 residues. Looked up from germline, CDR1 is MNHEY and CDR2 is SVGAGI. V shed 2 bases and J shed 10 bases, with 6 bases lying between them. CDR3 loop: CASSYGGTIYF. The DNA of the CDR3 is TGTGCCAGCAGTTACGGCGGGACCATATATTTT.

This clone was observed once. The chain combines TRBV5-4 with TRBJ1-1; 7 nucleotides align to TRBD1. Losses at the gene ends were 4 bases for V and 0 bases for J; bases not matched to a gene: 6. This CDR3 is built from 15 residues. Looked up from germline, CDR1 is SGHNT and CDR2 is YYREEE (reference sequence). The CDR3 reads CASSVATGVNTEAFF. Here the CDR3 DNA reads TGTGCCAGCAGCGTAGCAACAGGGGTGAACACTGAAGCTTTCTTT.

The chain employs TRBV7-6 and TRBJ2-5; D call uncertain. The germline CDR1 and CDR2 sequences are SGHVS and FNYEAQ. Trimming left V 4 bases short and J 3 bases short, with 15 bases between. The CDR3 contains 15 residues. The CDR3 reads CASSSQSSLKETQYF. Written as DNA, the CDR3 is TGTGCCAGCAGCTCCCAGTCTTCGTTAAAAGAGACCCAGTACTTC.

This clone was seen a single time. J is TRBJ1-1 and V is TRBV10-3; D unresolved. This CDR3 spans 15 amino acids. Germline V lookup: CDR1 ENHRY, CDR2 SYGVKD. The V end was cut by 0 bases, the J end by 0 bases, with 8 bases between. CDR3 coding DNA: TGTGCCATCAGTGAGTCAATGGTCTTGAACACTGAAGCTTTCTTT. Translated: CAISESMVLNTEAFF.

The chain links TRBV11-1 to TRBJ1-1, with D unresolved. Germline V lookup: CDR1 SGHAT, CDR2 FQDESV (reference sequence). The CDR3 extends over 14 amino acids. Trimming shortened V by 4 bases and J by 5 bases, and 14 bases separated the two germline ends. The CDR3, as DNA: TGTGCCAGCAGCTCCGCGGGTCCTGGGACTGAAGCTTTCTTT. It encodes CASSSAGPGTEAFF. Variable domain in full (rest from reference TRBV11-1 and TRBJ1-1): EAEVAQSPRYKITEKSQAVAFWCDPISGHATLYWYRQILGQGPELLVQFQDESVVDDSQLPKDRFSAERLKGVDSTLKIQPAELGDSAMYLCASSSAGPGTEAFFGQGTRLTVV.

Here the CDR3 DNA reads TGTGCCAGCAGTTTAGTTGTAGCGGCTGAGCAGTACTTC. As protein: CASSLVVAAEQYF. The rearrangement joins TRBV27 to TRBJ2-7, with a weak D call TRBD2 (6 bases). Trimming pared 2 bases from V and 7 bases from J, leaving 12 bases between. This CDR3 has 13 residues. Per germline, CDR1 MNHEY and CDR2 SMNVEV (reference sequence).

Concerning this clone itself: The junction and the germline gene differ at one end; a read error may be behind it. The chain couples TRBV5-5 to TRBJ2-7; perhaps TRBD2 as D (5 bases). Germline CDR1 reads SGHKS; CDR2 reads YYEKEE (reference sequence). This CDR3 is built from 13 residues. The CDR3 spells CAGSSGVSYEQYF. The CDR3 DNA follows: TGTGCCGGCAGCTCCGGGGTATCCTACGAGCAGTACTTC.

This rearrangement joins TRBV18 to TRBJ2-3; D is unresolved. In germline, CDR1 is KGHSH, CDR2 LQKENI. The CDR3 covers 14 residues. Trimming removed 0 bases at V and 6 bases at J, with 10 bases between. CDR3 residues: CASSPPPDWDTQYF. DNA of the CDR3: TGTGCCAGCTCACCACCCCCGGATTGGGATACGCAGTATTTT.

This clone was observed a single time. The V and J genes are TRBV5-6 and TRBJ1-5, with no clear D. This CDR3 spans 12 amino acids. Germline values: CDR1 SGHDT, CDR2 YYEEEE. With 1 base removed from V and 5 bases from J, the gap between germline ends came to 4 bases. The CDR3 is CASSLLYQPQHF. As DNA, the CDR3 is TGTGCCAGCAGCTTGTTATATCAGCCCCAGCATTTT.

V is TRBV7-9 and J is TRBJ2-7; 7 nucleotides line up with TRBD1. V lost 1 base, J lost 3 bases, and 3 bases stayed unmatched. In germline, CDR1 is SEHNR, CDR2 FQNEAQ (reference sequence). The CDR3 extends over 14 amino acids. The CDR3 loop is CASSLGGQIYEQYF. DNA of the CDR3: TGTGCCAGCAGCTTAGGGGGACAGATCTACGAGCAGTACTTC.

The genes are TRBV5-1 and TRBJ2-1, with D unclear. This CDR3 comprises 14 residues. CDR1 is SGHRS and CDR2 is YFSETQ in the germline V gene. V lost 4 bases and J lost 3, with 11 bases in between. The CDR3 DNA is TGCGCCAGCAGCCTTGAAACCAGCTACAATGAGCAGTTCTTC. Its protein product is CASSLETSYNEQFF.

This clone was counted between two and nine times. The chain couples TRBV28 to TRBJ1-1; 10 bases are a match to TRBD1. Per the germline V gene, CDR1 is MDHEN and CDR2 is SYDVKM. This CDR3 comprises 15 residues. V was clipped by 3 bases and J by 9 bases; unmatched bases: 10. CDR3 loop: CASSLQTGGASKAFF. CDR3 in DNA: TGTGCCAGCAGTTTGCAGACAGGGGGCGCGTCGAAAGCTTTCTTT.

The rearrangement links TRBV5-1 to TRBJ2-7; D remains ambiguous. Between the trimmed V and J ends, which lost 0 bases and 1 base, there was a span of 11 bases. CDR3 length: 15 residues. Germline assignment: CDR1 SGHRS and CDR2 YFSETQ. CDR3 sequence reads: CASSLGVLQSYEQYF. DNA of the CDR3: TGCGCCAGCAGCTTGGGGGTTTTGCAGTCCTACGAGCAGTACTTC.

The chain recombines TRBV6-5 with TRBJ1-2, with D unresolved. V lost 2 bases to trimming and J lost 0 bases, with 13 bases between them. Germline V gene data show CDR1 as MNHEY and CDR2 as SVGAGI. CDR3 size: 16 residues. The CDR3 reads CASSYLGDPANYGYTF. The CDR3 region has the DNA TGTGCCAGCAGTTACCTTGGAGATCCAGCTAACTATGGCTACACCTTC.

The V and J genes are TRBV7-2 and TRBJ2-2; 7 bases map to TRBD1. This CDR3 region has 16 residues. Per germline, CDR1 SGHTA and CDR2 FQGNSA. Trimming removed 6 bases from V and 2 bases from J; junction bases left unmatched: 9. The CDR3 DNA follows: TGTGCCAGCAGGTCCAGTGGGACAGCTAACACCGGGGAGCTGTTTTTT. Translating it yields CASRSSGTANTGELFF.